The rows below give T cell receptor beta chains drawn from one sample of a study of T-cell memory formation after mild COVID-19. In TCRdb, the 5' RACE reads were re-called with MiXCR into one record per CDR3 protein. The sample lists about 57,000 distinct CDR3 sequences, 9% to 15% occurring once. Sequenced sample: PBMCs or a T cell subset sorted from them (not recorded which). The receptors were sampled from a man aged 18 to 29 who had mild COVID-19 (a few samples of this study predate the infection). Cell type and time point are not known. The CDR3 runs from the conserved cysteine through the conserved F or W. Fields, in order: CDR3 length, J gene, V gene, D gene, clone size, CDR3 protein, CDR3 DNA. A D gene is named only where the DNA matches it firmly. Clone size is given for some rows only: seen once, a few or many times, or a class if the clone is expanded.

13 TRBJ1-5 TRBV15 . . CATSRAGGQPQHF TGTGCCACCAGCAGAGCGGGCGGCCAGCCCCAGCATTTT
15 TRBJ2-1 TRBV7-9 . many CASSSEVAGFDEQFF TGTGCCAGCAGCTCAGAGGTGGCAGGGTTCGATGAGCAGTTCTTC
13 TRBJ1-2 TRBV12-3/TRBV12-4 . . CASSLGVTYGYTF TGTGCCAGCAGTTTAGGAGTAACCTATGGCTACACCTTC
13 TRBJ2-6 TRBV20-1 . . CSARDTQANVLTF TGCAGTGCTAGAGATACCCAGGCCAACGTCCTGACTTTC
18 TRBJ2-2 TRBV4-2 TRBD2 . CASGNRLAGTVNTGELFF TGTGCCAGCGGAAACCGGCTAGCGGGGACCGTGAACACCGGGGAGCTGTTTTTT
11 TRBJ2-2 TRBV2 . few CASREPGELFF TGTGCCAGCAGGGAGCCCGGGGAGCTGTTTTTT
15 TRBJ2-5 TRBV11-2 TRBD2 . CASRRMTSGRETQYF TGTGCCAGCAGGCGCATGACTAGCGGAAGGGAGACCCAGTACTTC
14 TRBJ1-6 TRBV6-5 . . CASSYWGESSPLHF TGTGCCAGCAGTTACTGGGGGGAGTCGTCACCCCTCCACTTT
15 TRBJ2-1 TRBV18 . . CASSPERQNYNEQFF TGTGCCAGCTCACCAGAGCGGCAGAATTACAATGAGCAGTTCTTC
21 TRBJ2-1 TRBV5-1 TRBD2 many CASSLEGLAGGFESSYNEQFF TGCGCCAGCAGCTTGGAGGGACTAGCGGGGGGGTTCGAAAGCTCCTACAATGAGCAGTTCTTC
14 TRBJ2-7 TRBV10-2 . many CASSESWGPYEQYF TGCGCCAGCAGTGAGTCGTGGGGCCCCTACGAGCAGTACTTC
15 TRBJ2-3 TRBV7-6 TRBD2 . CASSSWTSGGDTQYF TGTGCCAGCAGCTCCTGGACTAGCGGGGGAGATACGCAGTATTTT
16 TRBJ2-3 TRBV12-3/TRBV12-4 . many CASSFDRRGSTDTQYF TGTGCCAGCAGTTTCGACAGGCGGGGGAGCACAGATACGCAGTATTTT
18 TRBJ2-5 TRBV7-2 TRBD2 few CASSLMYQAGTRQETQYF TGTGCCAGCAGCTTAATGTACCAGGCCGGGACTAGACAGGAGACCCAGTACTTC
15 TRBJ2-3 TRBV7-9 . few CASSLERILTDTQYF TGTGCCAGCAGCTTAGAGCGGATCCTCACAGATACGCAGTATTTT
16 TRBJ1-1 TRBV28 . few CASSFRRNTMNTEAFF TGTGCCAGCAGTTTTCGACGGAACACCATGAACACTGAAGCTTTCTTT
13 TRBJ2-7 TRBV3-1 TRBD1 few CASSQAGGEEQYF TGTGCCAGCAGCCAAGCAGGGGGCGAAGAGCAGTACTTC
11 TRBJ2-5 TRBV29-1 . many CSVGRGETQYF TGCAGCGTTGGCAGGGGCGAGACCCAGTACTTC
13 TRBJ2-3 TRBV24-1 . few CATSDYDTDTQYF TGTGCCACCAGTGATTACGACACAGATACGCAGTATTTT
14 TRBJ2-7 TRBV20-1 . . CSARNRSYSYEQYF TGCAGTGCTAGAAACAGGTCGTACTCCTACGAGCAGTACTTC
15 TRBJ2-5 TRBV4-3 . medium-sized CASSQDVGLQETQYF TGCGCCAGCAGCCAAGATGTGGGCCTCCAAGAGACCCAGTACTTC
13 TRBJ1-2 TRBV12-3/TRBV12-4 . many CASSSNGFGGYTF TGTGCCAGCAGTTCCAATGGTTTCGGTGGCTACACCTTC
14 TRBJ2-5 TRBV3-1 . many CASSYDHIGGTQYF TGTGCCAGCAGCTACGACCACATTGGAGGGACCCAGTACTTC
15 TRBJ1-1 TRBV9 . . CASSVGSYANTEAFF TGTGCCAGCAGCGTAGGGAGTTATGCGAACACTGAAGCTTTCTTT
15 TRBJ1-2 TRBV7-2 TRBD1 . CASSLSGTGNYGYTF TGTGCCAGCAGCTTATCCGGGACAGGCAACTATGGCTACACCTTC
16 TRBJ2-2 TRBV7-9 . many CASSMFTGANTGELFF TGTGCCAGCAGCATGTTCACGGGGGCTAACACCGGGGAGCTGTTTTTT
13 TRBJ2-7 TRBV29-1 TRBD1 many CSVVTGGKYEQYF TGCAGCGTTGTAACAGGGGGCAAATACGAGCAGTACTTC
18 TRBJ2-5 TRBV20-1 TRBD1 . CSVRGHRDRGSGWETQYF TGCAGTGTTAGAGGACACCGGGACAGGGGATCTGGGTGGGAGACCCAGTACTTC
15 TRBJ1-5 TRBV5-6 . many CASSSWSFWNQPQHF TGTGCCAGCAGCTCGTGGAGTTTTTGGAATCAGCCCCAGCATTTT
15 TRBJ1-1 TRBV15 . once CATSRESGLNTEAFF TGTGCCACCAGCAGAGAATCGGGGCTTAACACTGAAGCTTTCTTT
10 TRBJ2-1 TRBV5-5 . few CATPGHEQFF TGTGCCACCCCGGGTCATGAGCAGTTCTTC
14 TRBJ2-7 TRBV29-1 . . CSAYGTESSYEQYF TGCAGCGCCTACGGGACGGAAAGCTCCTACGAGCAGTACTTC
13 TRBJ2-5 TRBV5-5 . many CASIMSPRETQYF TGTGCCAGCATCATGAGTCCGAGAGAGACCCAGTACTTC
15 TRBJ1-4 TRBV6-5 . . CASSPPGVTNEKLFF TGTGCCAGCAGCCCACCCGGGGTAACTAATGAAAAACTGTTTTTT
15 TRBJ2-3 TRBV10-3 . many CAISVRITSTDTQYF TGTGCCATCAGTGTAAGGATTACTAGCACAGATACGCAGTATTTT
13 TRBJ2-3 TRBV20-1 . many CSALGSSTDTQYF TGCAGTGCTCTCGGTTCTAGCACAGATACGCAGTATTTT
14 TRBJ2-4 TRBV2 TRBD1 . CASRAGTGKNIQYF TGTGCCAGCAGAGCCGGGACAGGGAAAAACATTCAGTACTTC
16 TRBJ2-5 TRBV18 . . CASSEALSGHQETQYF TGTGCCAGCTCGGAGGCACTTTCGGGACACCAAGAGACCCAGTACTTC
17 TRBJ1-1 TRBV7-2 TRBD1 few CASSLAGAGGRSTEAFF TGTGCCAGCAGCTTAGCGGGGGCAGGGGGCCGTAGCACTGAAGCTTTCTTT
15 TRBJ2-2 TRBV4-3 TRBD2 . CASRGRVGVDGELFF TGCGCCAGCAGGGGGAGGGTGGGAGTGGACGGGGAGCTGTTTTTT
15 TRBJ1-5 TRBV4-3 . . CASSQVRAPVQPQHF TGCGCCAGCAGCCAAGTGAGAGCTCCGGTGCAGCCCCAGCATTTT
14 TRBJ2-1 TRBV24-1 TRBD1 few CATRGTGVLNEQFF TGTGCCACCAGAGGGACAGGAGTCCTAAATGAGCAGTTCTTC
15 TRBJ1-5 TRBV7-2 TRBD1 few CASSSRTGLYQPQHF TGTGCCAGCAGCTCGAGGACAGGGCTTTATCAGCCCCAGCATTTT
15 TRBJ2-3 TRBV5-6 . many CASSLGTAGTDTQYF TGTGCCAGCAGCCTCGGGACCGCAGGCACAGATACGCAGTATTTT
13 TRBJ1-1 TRBV12-3/TRBV12-4 . many CASSGIGVMKAFF TGTGCCAGCAGCGGGATTGGCGTTATGAAAGCTTTCTTT
16 TRBJ2-3 TRBV9 TRBD2 . CASSVDSGGSTDTQYF TGTGCCAGCAGCGTAGATAGCGGGGGGAGCACAGATACGCAGTATTTT
14 TRBJ1-2 TRBV14 . . CASSQAGPGYGYTF TGTGCCAGCAGCCAAGCGGGGCCAGGGTATGGCTACACCTTC
13 TRBJ2-7 TRBV6-5 . . CASRSSPYYEQYF TGTGCCAGCAGGAGCAGCCCTTACTACGAGCAGTACTTC
17 TRBJ1-5 TRBV28 . few CASRSGHSGVSNQPQHF TGTGCCAGCAGGTCAGGCCATTCAGGGGTTAGCAATCAGCCCCAGCATTTT
14 TRBJ2-7 TRBV20-1 . . CSAIKPGLIYEQYF TGCAGTGCTATAAAACCGGGCCTGATTTACGAGCAGTACTTC
14 TRBJ2-3 TRBV12-3/TRBV12-4 . many CASSRGESTDTQYF TGTGCCAGCAGTAGGGGGGAAAGCACAGATACGCAGTATTTT
14 TRBJ1-1 TRBV5-1 TRBD1 . CASSWDRMNTEAFF TGCGCCAGCAGCTGGGACAGGATGAACACTGAAGCTTTCTTT
16 TRBJ2-6 TRBV7-9 . . CASRDRPGRRANVLTF TGTGCCAGCAGGGACCGACCGGGACGTAGGGCCAACGTCCTGACTTTC
14 TRBJ2-3 TRBV5-4 . once CASRSGNITDTQYF TGTGCCAGCAGGTCGGGGAACATCACAGATACGCAGTATTTT